The source of this T cell receptor beta chain is a study of technical replicates of blood from a handful of donors. Clones were read by immunoSEQ multiplex PCR, and TCRdb kept only the in-frame ones, dropping some. The sample shows 55,000 to 60,000 clones, 93% of them seen only once. The CDR3 has 14 residues. V was pared by 0 bases and J by 6 bases, with 7 bases between. In germline, CDR1 is SGHNT, CDR2 YYREEE (reference sequence). The origin of this receptor is a human donor in good health. Some clones in this sample may be carry-over from other donors' samples. Material for sequencing was PBMCs. The chain combines TRBV5-4 with TRBJ1-6; no firm D call. This chain's CDR3 is CASSLARRNSPLHF. CDR3 in DNA: TGTGCCAGCAGCTTGGCCCGTCGTAATTCACCCCTCCACTTT.